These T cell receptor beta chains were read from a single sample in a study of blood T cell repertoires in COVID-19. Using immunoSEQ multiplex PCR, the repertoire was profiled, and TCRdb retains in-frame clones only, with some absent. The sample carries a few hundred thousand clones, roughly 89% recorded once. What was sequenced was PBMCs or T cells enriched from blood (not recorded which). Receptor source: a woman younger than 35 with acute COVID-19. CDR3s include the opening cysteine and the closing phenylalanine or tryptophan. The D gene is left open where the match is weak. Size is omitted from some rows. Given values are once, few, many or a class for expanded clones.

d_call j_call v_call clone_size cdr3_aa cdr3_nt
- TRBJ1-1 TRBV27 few CASSWGRGNTEAFF TGTGCCAGCTCCTGGGGCAGGGGAAACACTGAAGCTTTCTTT
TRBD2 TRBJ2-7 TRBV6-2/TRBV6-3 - CASSYSTSGTYEQYF TGTGCCAGCAGTTACTCGACTAGCGGGACTTACGAGCAGTACTTC
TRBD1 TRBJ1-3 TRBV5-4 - CASSSQGAGNTIYF TGTGCCAGCAGCTCACAGGGGGCTGGAAACACCATATATTTT
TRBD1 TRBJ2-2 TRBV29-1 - CSVEDVQGGTGELFF TGCAGCGTTGAAGATGTACAGGGGGGCACCGGGGAGCTGTTTTTT
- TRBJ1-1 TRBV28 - CASSFEVGSTEAFF TGTGCCAGCAGTTTTGAAGTTGGGAGCACTGAAGCTTTCTTT
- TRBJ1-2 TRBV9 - CASSVAQEGYGYTF TGTGCCAGCAGCGTAGCCCAGGAGGGGTATGGCTACACCTTC
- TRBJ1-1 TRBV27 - CASSFGGGRMGTEAFF TGTGCCAGCAGTTTTGGGGGGGGCAGGATGGGCACTGAAGCTTTCTTT
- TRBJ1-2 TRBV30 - CAWRFFTTSNYGYTF TGTGCCTGGAGGTTCTTTACAACGTCTAACTATGGCTACACCTTC
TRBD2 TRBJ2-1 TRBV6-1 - CASREEVPSGRARSEQFF TGTGCCAGCAGGGAAGAAGTACCTAGCGGGAGGGCCCGGAGTGAGCAGTTCTTC
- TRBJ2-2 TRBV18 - CASQHFARDSANTGELFF TGTGCCAGCCAACACTTTGCCAGGGACTCCGCGAACACCGGGGAGCTGTTTTTT